Sequencing of this TCR beta chain was carried out in a study of human T cells and chemical hapten exposure. Stated time point: healthy volunteer bleed at 2 weeks. Extraction yielded total RNA from whole blood (unfractionated). Germline V gene sequence: CDR1 DFQATT, CDR2 SNEGSKA (reference sequence). The CDR3 runs to 16 residues. In TCRdb, the RACE reads were re-called with MiXCR into one record per CDR3 protein. The table has about 45,000 distinct CDR3 sequences, approximately 4.8% seen once. This clonotype has at least ten counts. Specimen: whole blood. This clonotype originated in a human donor in good health. Some clones in this sample may be carry-over from other donors' samples. The rearrangement joins TRBV20-1 to TRBJ1-1, with D perhaps TRBD1 (6 bases). The CDR3 coding sequence is TGCGGATGTCCCGGGGGGGGGGCGCGGATGAACACTGAAGCTTTCTTT. Translation gives CGCPGGGARMNTEAFF.